This TCR beta chain derives from a study of cytomegalovirus exposure and HLA in healthy donors. Overall study: A preliminary data release comprised roughly 80 million unique TCRs obtained from HLA-typed donors.

The PCR contained 60 Vbeta and 13 Jbeta primers. Assay: immunoSEQ multiplex PCR; the TCRdb copy retains only in-frame clones and omits some. The profile shows 57,000 or so clones, about 80% of them singletons. This clone was recorded only once. What it binds is not known. The study's findings and limits: In vitro experiments confirmed that a few CMV-associated chains were specific for CMV antigens.

CDR1 is SGHRS, CDR2 YFSETQ, per germline. Trimming removed 5 bases from V and 6 bases from J; junction bases left unmatched: 5. The CDR3 is made up of 14 amino acids. V is TRBV5-1 and J is TRBJ2-2, with TRBD2 matching over 9 bases. The sequenced material came from PBMCs. This clonotype originated in a man aged 45-60 years in good health and CMV-seropositive. The CDR3 loop reads CASSSSGEAGELFF. In nucleotides, the CDR3 is TGCGCCAGCAGTTCTAGCGGGGAAGCCGGGGAGCTGTTTTTT.